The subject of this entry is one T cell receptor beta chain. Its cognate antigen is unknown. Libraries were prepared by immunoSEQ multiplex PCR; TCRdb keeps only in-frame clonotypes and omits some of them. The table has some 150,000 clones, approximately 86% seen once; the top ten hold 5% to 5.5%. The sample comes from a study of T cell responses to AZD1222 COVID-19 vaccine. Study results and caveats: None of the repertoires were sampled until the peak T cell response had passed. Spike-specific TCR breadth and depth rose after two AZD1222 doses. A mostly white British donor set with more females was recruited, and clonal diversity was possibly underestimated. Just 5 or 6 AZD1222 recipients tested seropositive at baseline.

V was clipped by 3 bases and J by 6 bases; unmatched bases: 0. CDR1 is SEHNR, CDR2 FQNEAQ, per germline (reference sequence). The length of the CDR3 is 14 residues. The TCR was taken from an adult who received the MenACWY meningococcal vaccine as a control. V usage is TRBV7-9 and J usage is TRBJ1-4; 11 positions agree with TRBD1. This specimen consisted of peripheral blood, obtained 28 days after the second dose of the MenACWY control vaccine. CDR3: CASSLGQGDEKLFF. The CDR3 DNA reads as TGTGCCAGCAGCTTGGGACAGGGGGATGAAAAACTGTTTTTT.